A selection of T cell receptor beta chains follows, all from one sample in a study of shared clonotypes between healthy human individuals. Produced via immunoSEQ multiplex PCR; TCRdb's table is partial and in-frame only. The table includes around 1.4 million clones, about 98.5% detected once. The sequenced sample was naive CD4+ T cells sorted from blood. The source is a man aged 30-40 years in good health. Both conserved end residues are part of each CDR3.

len,j_gene,v_gene,CDR3aa
14,TRBJ2-3,TRBV11-2,CASSSRSRGDTQYF
18,TRBJ2-1,TRBV9,CASSVQTGTSGNIDEQFF
14,TRBJ2-5,TRBV2,CASRIGTVEETQYF
13,TRBJ2-2,TRBV7-9,CASSLGTGGELFF
14,TRBJ2-2,TRBV6-5,CASSSDGGTGELFF
13,TRBJ2-2,TRBV5-6,CASSSRWTGELFF
14,TRBJ2-5,TRBV10-3,CATQGLAGEETQYF
13,TRBJ2-7,TRBV28,CASRAGGIYEQYF
12,TRBJ1-5,TRBV28,CASSGPGQPQHF
14,TRBJ2-7,TRBV5-1,CASSLGQLTYEQYF
18,TRBJ2-5,TRBV12-5,CASGLGGLAGDSRETQYF
17,TRBJ2-3,TRBV7-9,CASSLPSGRAGTDTQYF
20,TRBJ1-3,TRBV11-3,CASSYCGSSRGLVAGNTIYF
15,TRBJ2-7,TRBV6-5,CASSYSELAGYEQYF
12,TRBJ2-1,TRBV4-1,CASSQMFSEQFF
16,TRBJ1-3,TRBV18,CASSPPGTASGNTIYF
19,TRBJ2-7,TRBV30,CAWGRIDRLLSTGAYEQYF
13,TRBJ2-7,TRBV2,CASREFGANEQYF
16,TRBJ1-3,TRBV19,CASSTGRAVSGNTIYF
17,TRBJ2-6,TRBV27,CASSLSAFGSGANVLTF
15,TRBJ1-5,TRBV6-4,CASSPGQGSNQPQHF
14,TRBJ2-3,TRBV5-1,CASSSGLLADTQYF
12,TRBJ2-5,TRBV27,CASSSLVGTQYF
14,TRBJ2-2,TRBV21-1,CASSVGPGEGELFF
15,TRBJ1-2,TRBV28,CASSRPQGLGYGYTF
16,TRBJ2-3,TRBV5-4,CASSLALREPTDTQYF
14,TRBJ1-1,TRBV5-4,CASSLDRGRAEAFF
15,TRBJ2-3,TRBV2,CASSVRATPTDTQYF
17,TRBJ1-2,TRBV28,CASSRTGGEGWAYGYTF
15,TRBJ1-4,TRBV6-1,CASSGDRGFLEKLFF
16,TRBJ2-7,TRBV7-8,CASSLIASSGTYEQYF
15,TRBJ2-1,TRBV7-2,CASSLTYRSYNEQFF
16,TRBJ2-1,TRBV19,CASSRLAGDRGDEQFF
14,TRBJ1-4,TRBV10-2,CASRGMGTNEKLFF
15,TRBJ1-1,TRBV6-5,CASSYFYGGNTEAFF
13,TRBJ2-2,TRBV7-3,CASSPIVTGELFF
12,TRBJ2-7,TRBV11-2,CASSLGLDEQYF
12,TRBJ2-7,TRBV10-3,CAISDRAYEQYF
14,TRBJ1-1,TRBV5-1,CASSFRGSNTEAFF
13,TRBJ2-1,TRBV28,CASSSLTRGEQFF
15,TRBJ2-3,TRBV6-5,CASSYGGAGTDTQYF
17,TRBJ2-2,TRBV18,CASSPPARPRGTGELFF
13,TRBJ1-2,TRBV5-6,CASSLTETDGYTF
14,TRBJ2-7,TRBV15,CATSVDGGRYEQYF
11,TRBJ1-5,TRBV20-1,CSASLGQPQHF
15,TRBJ2-2,TRBV4-2,CASSHPGDYTGELFF
13,TRBJ2-1,TRBV11-2,CASSLPAYNEQFF
14,TRBJ2-1,TRBV10-3,CAISGDRGVSEQFF
15,TRBJ2-1,TRBV7-7,CASSQGLAGYSEQFF
14,TRBJ2-1,TRBV9,CASSATASYNEQFF
15,TRBJ1-3,TRBV6-5,CASSVRHHSGNTIYF
15,TRBJ1-5,TRBV7-2,CASTLATGNFQPQHF
15,TRBJ2-2,TRBV28,CASSLLRRESGELFF
14,TRBJ1-5,TRBV9,CASSVGNGNQPQHF
16,TRBJ1-3,TRBV7-8,CASSLESRTGGDTIYF
13,TRBJ2-7,TRBV18,CASSPSTDPGRSF
16,TRBJ2-3,TRBV30,CAWSSNPLASADTQYF
11,TRBJ2-7,TRBV29-1,CSYSTGVEQYF
15,TRBJ1-1,TRBV19,CASSYPGGSSTEAFF